This T cell receptor (beta chain) was recorded in a study of blood T cell repertoires in COVID-19. Across the whole study: Acute-phase and convalescent COVID-19 samples originated in the United States, Italy and Spain.

The protocol was immunoSEQ multiplex PCR, while the TCRdb copy is restricted to in-frame clones and leaves out a portion. Of about 430,000 clones detected, around 87% appear once; the ten largest clones hold around 1.1%. Each participant's cohort was designated according to participant-reported clinical history. The V gene's germline CDR1 is LGHDT and CDR2 YNNKEL (reference sequence). Trimming pared 4 bases from V and 0 bases from J, leaving 11 bases between. This CDR3 spans 15 amino acids. This TCR was recovered from a man younger than 40 who had recovered from COVID-19. Sequencing was done on a sample of PBMCs or T cells enriched from blood (not recorded which). The chain recombines TRBV3-1 (or the pseudogene TRBV3-2) with TRBJ2-3; D possibly corresponds to TRBD1 (5 bases). The CDR3 spells CASSLGQTSTDTQYF. DNA of the CDR3: TGTGCCAGCAGCCTGGGGCAGACTAGCACAGATACGCAGTATTTT.